This TCR beta chain emerged from a study of chronic HIV infection and antiretroviral therapy (dated by TCRdb to the mid-2010s). The library was produced with 5' RACE. Reads for this sample came from an Illumina MiSeq. TCRdb redid the processing of the public reads, applying fastp at Q25 and MiXCR, and retained in-frame beta chains. Here each entry gathers all rows of one CDR3 protein and keeps the most common genes and DNA. The sample data list around 31,000 distinct CDR3 sequences, and about 9.6% of these were observed just once. Together, the top ten hold about 2.4% of the sample. This clonotype was seen at least ten times. No antigen is known for it. No quality values exist for individual bases; no much larger clone is one base distant. The sequencing sample was made of peripheral blood. This TCR came from an adult who had HIV and had not received antiretroviral therapy, or was an uninfected healthy control (not recorded which).

The CDR3 reads CASSPQGPSNQPQHF. The DNA sequence follows: TGTGCCAGCAGCCCGCAGGGCCCTAGCAATCAGCCCCAGCATTTT. The rearranged chain carries TRBV3-1 and TRBJ1-5; a tentative D call is TRBD1 (5 bases match). V lost 4 bases and J lost 0 bases; the stretch between them is 10 bases long. The CDR3 runs 15 residues from the cysteine to the phenylalanine. This entry keeps only the CDR3 DNA: 45 bases, framed from base 1. CDR1 and CDR2 are drawn from the germline V gene (reference sequence): LGHDT, YNNKEL.